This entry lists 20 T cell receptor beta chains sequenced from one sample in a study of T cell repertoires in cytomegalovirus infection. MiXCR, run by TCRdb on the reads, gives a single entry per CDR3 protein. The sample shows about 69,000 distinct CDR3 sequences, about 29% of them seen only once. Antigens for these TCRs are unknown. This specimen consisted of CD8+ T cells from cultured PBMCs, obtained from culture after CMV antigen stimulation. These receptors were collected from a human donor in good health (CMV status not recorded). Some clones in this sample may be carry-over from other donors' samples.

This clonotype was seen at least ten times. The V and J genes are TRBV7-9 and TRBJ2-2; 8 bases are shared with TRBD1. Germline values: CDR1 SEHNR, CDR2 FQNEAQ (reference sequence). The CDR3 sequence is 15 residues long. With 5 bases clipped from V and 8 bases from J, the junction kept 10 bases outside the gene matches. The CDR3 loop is CASSVSDRGSGELFF. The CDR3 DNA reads TGTGCCAGCAGCGTTTCTGACAGGGGTTCTGGGGAGCTGTTTTTT.

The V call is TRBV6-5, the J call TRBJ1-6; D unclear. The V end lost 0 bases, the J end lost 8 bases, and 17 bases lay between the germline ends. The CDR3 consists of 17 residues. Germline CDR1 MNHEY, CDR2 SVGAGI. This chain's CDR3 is CASSYSQPVLRDSPLHF. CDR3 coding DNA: TGTGCCAGCAGTTACTCGCAGCCTGTACTGAGGGATTCACCCCTCCACTTT.

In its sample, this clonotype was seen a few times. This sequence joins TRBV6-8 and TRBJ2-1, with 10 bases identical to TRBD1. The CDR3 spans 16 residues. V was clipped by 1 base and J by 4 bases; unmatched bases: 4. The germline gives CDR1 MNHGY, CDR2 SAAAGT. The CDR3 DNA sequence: TGTGCCAGCAGTTACTTGGGACAGGGGCTTTACAATGAGCAGTTCTTC. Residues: CASSYLGQGLYNEQFF.

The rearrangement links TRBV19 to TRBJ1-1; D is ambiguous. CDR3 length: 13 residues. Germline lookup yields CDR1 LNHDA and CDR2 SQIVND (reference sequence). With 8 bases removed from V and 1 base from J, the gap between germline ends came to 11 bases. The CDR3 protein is CASLDWGNTEAFF. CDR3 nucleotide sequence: TGTGCCAGTTTGGACTGGGGGAACACTGAAGCTTTCTTT.

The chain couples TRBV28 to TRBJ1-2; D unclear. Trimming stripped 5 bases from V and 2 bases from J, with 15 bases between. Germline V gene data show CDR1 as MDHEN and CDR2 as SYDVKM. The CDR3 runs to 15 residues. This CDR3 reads CASSPSVGRNYGYTF. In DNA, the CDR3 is TGTGCCAGCAGTCCCTCCGTTGGGCGAAACTATGGCTACACCTTC.

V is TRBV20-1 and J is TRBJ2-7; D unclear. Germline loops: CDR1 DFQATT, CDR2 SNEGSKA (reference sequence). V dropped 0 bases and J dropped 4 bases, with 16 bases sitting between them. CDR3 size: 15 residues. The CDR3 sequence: CSARDPETHIYEQYF. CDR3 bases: TGCAGTGCTAGAGATCCCGAGACACATATTTACGAGCAGTACTTC.

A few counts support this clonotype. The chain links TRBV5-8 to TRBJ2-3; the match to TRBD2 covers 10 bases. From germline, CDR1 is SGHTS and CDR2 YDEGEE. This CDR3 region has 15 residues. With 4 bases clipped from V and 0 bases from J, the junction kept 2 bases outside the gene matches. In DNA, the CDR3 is TGTGCCAGCAGCCCGGGACTAGCGAGCACAGATACGCAGTATTTT. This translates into CASSPGLASTDTQYF.

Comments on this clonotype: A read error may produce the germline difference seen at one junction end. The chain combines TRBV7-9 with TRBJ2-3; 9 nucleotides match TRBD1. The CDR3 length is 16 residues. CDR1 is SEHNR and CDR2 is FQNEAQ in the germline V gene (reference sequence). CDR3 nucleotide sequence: TGTGTCAGCACAGGGGGCGTTTTTGCTAGCACAGATACGCAGTATTTT. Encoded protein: CVSTGGVFASTDTQYF.

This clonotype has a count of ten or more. The CDR3 nucleotides are TGTGCCAGCAGCCCCGGGGAGGAAACCTACGAGCAGTACTTC. Protein sequence: CASSPGEETYEQYF. This rearrangement joins TRBV5-4 to TRBJ2-7; perhaps TRBD2 as D (6 bases). Germline CDR1 and CDR2: SGHNT and YYREEE (reference sequence). V was pared by 4 bases and J by 2 bases, with 13 bases between. This CDR3 comprises 14 residues. Based on the CDR3 plus reference TRBV5-4 and TRBJ2-7, the full variable domain is ETGVTQSPTHLIKTRGQQVTLRCSSQSGHNTVSWYQQALGQGPQFIFQYYREEENGRGNFPPRFSGLQFPNYSSELNVNALELDDSALYLCASSPGEETYEQYFGPGTRLTVT.

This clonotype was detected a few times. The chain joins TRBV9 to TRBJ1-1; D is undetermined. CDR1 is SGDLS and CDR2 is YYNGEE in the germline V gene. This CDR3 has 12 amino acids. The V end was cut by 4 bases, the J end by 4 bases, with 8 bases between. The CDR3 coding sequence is TGTGCCAGCAGCACCGAGGGCACTGAAGCTTTCTTT. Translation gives CASSTEGTEAFF. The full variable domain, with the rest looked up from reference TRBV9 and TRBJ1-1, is DSGVTQTPKHLITATGQRVTLRCSPRSGDLSVYWYQQSLDQGLQFLIQYYNGEERAKGNILERFSAQQFPDLHSELNLSSLELGDSALYFCASSTEGTEAFFGQGTRLTVV.

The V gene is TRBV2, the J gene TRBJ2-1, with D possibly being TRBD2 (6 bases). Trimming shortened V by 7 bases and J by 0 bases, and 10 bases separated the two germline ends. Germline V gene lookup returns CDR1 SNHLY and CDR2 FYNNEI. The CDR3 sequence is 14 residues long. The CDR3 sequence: CASIGTHSYNEQFF. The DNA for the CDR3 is TGTGCCAGCATTGGGACTCACTCCTACAATGAGCAGTTCTTC.

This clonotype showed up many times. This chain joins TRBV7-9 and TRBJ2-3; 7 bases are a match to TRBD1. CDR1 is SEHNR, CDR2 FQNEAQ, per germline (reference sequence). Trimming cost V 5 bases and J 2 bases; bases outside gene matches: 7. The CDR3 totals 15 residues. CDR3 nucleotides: TGTGCCAGCAGCCCCGGGACAGCGCCCACAGATACGCAGTATTTT. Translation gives CASSPGTAPTDTQYF.

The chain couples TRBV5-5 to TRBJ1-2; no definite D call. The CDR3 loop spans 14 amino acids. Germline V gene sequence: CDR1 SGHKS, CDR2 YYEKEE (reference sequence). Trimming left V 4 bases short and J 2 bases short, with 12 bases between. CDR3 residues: CASSPPDKNYGYTF. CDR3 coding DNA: TGTGCCAGCAGCCCCCCAGACAAGAACTATGGCTACACCTTC.

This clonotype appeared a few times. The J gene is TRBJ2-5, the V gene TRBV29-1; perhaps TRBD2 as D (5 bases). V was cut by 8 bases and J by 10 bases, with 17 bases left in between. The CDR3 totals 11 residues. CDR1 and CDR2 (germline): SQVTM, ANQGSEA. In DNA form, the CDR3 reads TGCAGCTCCCTGAGGGATCAGGTCCAGTACTTC. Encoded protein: CSSLRDQVQYF.

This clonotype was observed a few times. CDR3 amino acids: CASSFGGTGRPDGYTF. CDR3 bases: TGTGCCAGCAGTTTTGGCGGGACAGGGAGGCCTGATGGCTACACCTTC. The V call is TRBV12-3 or TRBV12-4, the J call TRBJ1-2; TRBD1 agrees at 9 bases. Trimming cost V 3 bases and J 6 bases; bases outside gene matches: 11. The CDR3 runs to 16 residues.

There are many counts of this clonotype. CDR3 region: CASSPAWTVSYGYTF. CDR3 in DNA: TGTGCCAGCAGTCCCGCGTGGACAGTTTCCTATGGCTACACCTTC. The chain recombines TRBV12-3 or TRBV12-4 with TRBJ1-2, with a weak D call TRBD1 (6 bases). With 5 bases removed from V and 4 bases from J, the gap between germline ends came to 17 bases. The CDR3 length is 15 residues.

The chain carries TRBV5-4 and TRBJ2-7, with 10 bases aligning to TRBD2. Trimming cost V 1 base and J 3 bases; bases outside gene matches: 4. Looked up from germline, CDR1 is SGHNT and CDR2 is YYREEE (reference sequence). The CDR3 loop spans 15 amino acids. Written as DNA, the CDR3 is TGTGCCAGCAGCTTGCTAGCGGGAGCAGGCTACGAGCAGTACTTC. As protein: CASSLLAGAGYEQYF.

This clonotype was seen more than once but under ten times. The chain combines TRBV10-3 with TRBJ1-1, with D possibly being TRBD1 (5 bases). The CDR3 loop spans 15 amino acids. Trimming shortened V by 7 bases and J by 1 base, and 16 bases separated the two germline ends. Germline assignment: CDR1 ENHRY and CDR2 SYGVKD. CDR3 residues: CAIKGPGPANTEAFF. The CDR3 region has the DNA TGTGCCATCAAGGGGCCCGGGCCTGCGAACACTGAAGCTTTCTTT.

The CDR3: CASSLASGIYNEQFF. CDR3 DNA: TGTGCCAGCAGCTTAGCCAGCGGGATCTACAATGAGCAGTTCTTC. The V gene is TRBV7-4, the J gene TRBJ2-1, with 7 bases lining up with TRBD2. Per germline, CDR1 SGHVT and CDR2 SQSDAQ. Unmatched junction bases numbered 2, after V lost 0 bases and J lost 3 bases. There are 15 residues in the CDR3.

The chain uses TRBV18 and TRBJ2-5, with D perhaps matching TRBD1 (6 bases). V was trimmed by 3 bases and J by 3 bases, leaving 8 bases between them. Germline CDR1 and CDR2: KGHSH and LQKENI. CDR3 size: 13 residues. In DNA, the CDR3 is TGTGCCAGCTCACCCGGACAGAAAGAGACCCAGTACTTC. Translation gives CASSPGQKETQYF.